The 14 T cell receptor beta chains below come from one sample, sequenced in a study of identical twins. MiXCR was run by TCRdb on the 5' RACE reads, yielding one entry per CDR3 protein. The sample holds 1.5 million to 2 million distinct CDR3 sequences, about 30% seen once. The source material was cord blood. These TCRs come from a newborn girl in good health.

This clonotype was recorded a few times. J is TRBJ1-1 and V is TRBV10-3, with a possible D match to TRBD1 (5 bases). This CDR3 is 13 amino acids long. Germline values: CDR1 ENHRY, CDR2 SYGVKD. Trimming shortened V by 6 bases and J by 0 bases, and 8 bases separated the two germline ends. The CDR3 region is CAIRGDLNTEAFF. Written as DNA, the CDR3 is TGTGCCATCAGGGGGGACCTGAACACTGAAGCTTTCTTT.

This clonotype was found a few times. The chain links TRBV20-1 to TRBJ1-5, with 9 positions matching TRBD1. Germline CDR1 reads DFQATT; CDR2 reads SNEGSKA (reference sequence). The CDR3 is 14 amino acids. The trim removed 3 bases at V and 7 bases at J, leaving 7 bases unmatched. CDR3 coding DNA: TGCAGTGCTAGCCCACAGGGGGCACGGCAGCCCCAGCATTTT. This codes for CSASPQGARQPQHF.

The chain is built from TRBV3-1 and TRBJ2-7; TRBD2 is a possible D gene (5 bases). This CDR3 contains 15 residues. Germline values: CDR1 LGHDT, CDR2 YNNKEL (reference sequence). Trimming took off 1 base at V and 3 bases at J, with 13 bases between the two ends. CDR3 sequence: CASSQAGSRGYEQYF. As DNA, the CDR3 is TGTGCCAGCAGCCAAGCGGGATCACGCGGCTACGAGCAGTACTTC.

The V and J genes are TRBV5-1 and TRBJ2-3; D is unclear. Looked up from germline, CDR1 is SGHRS and CDR2 is YFSETQ. Trimming pared 3 bases from V and 3 bases from J, leaving 11 bases between. The CDR3 spans 14 residues. As DNA, the CDR3 is TGCGCCAGCAGCTCCAGGATCGAAACAGATACGCAGTATTTT. As protein: CASSSRIETDTQYF. Combining the CDR3 with reference TRBV5-1 and TRBJ2-3 gives the whole variable domain KAGVTQTPRYLIKTRGQQVTLSCSPISGHRSVSWYQQTPGQGLQFLFEYFSETQRNKGNFPGRFSGRQFSNSRSEMNVSTLELGDSALYLCASSSRIETDTQYFGPGTRLTVL.

About this clonotype: The junction and the germline gene differ at one end; a read error may be behind it. The chain has TRBV28 and TRBJ1-2, with 7 bases aligning to TRBD1. The germline gives CDR1 MDHEN, CDR2 SYDVKM. The CDR3 has 14 residues. The DNA for the CDR3 is TGTGCCAGCAGGACTCTACAGGGGTGGAATGGCTGCACCTTC. Its translation: CASRTLQGWNGCTF.

Regarding this clonotype: A read error is possible here, since a much larger clone lies one base away. The chain has TRBV7-2 and TRBJ2-1; maybe TRBD1 (5 bases). There are 13 residues in the CDR3. Germline CDR1 SGHTA, CDR2 FQGNSA. The CDR3 protein is CASSFRQGYEQLF. The CDR3 nucleotides read TGTGCCAGCAGCTTTCGGCAGGGCTATGAGCAGTTATTC.

This rearrangement joins TRBV28 to TRBJ2-7, with 13 nucleotides matching TRBD2. Trimming took 5 bases from V and 3 from J; bases not matched to a gene: 16. CDR3 length: 19 residues. CDR1 and CDR2 from the germline V gene are MDHEN and SYDVKM. The chain's CDR3 is CASSPYIEGGLAGIYEQYF. For the CDR3, the DNA is TGTGCCAGCAGTCCATATATAGAGGGGGGACTAGCGGGAATCTACGAGCAGTACTTC.

J is TRBJ1-4 and V is TRBV2; TRBD1 might be the D (6 bases). Germline CDR1 is SNHLY and CDR2 is FYNNEI. The V end was cut by 2 bases, the J end by 5 bases, with 12 bases between. CDR3 length equals 15 residues. As DNA, the CDR3 is TGTGCCAGCAGTGAAAACCAGGGGCGGAATGAAAAACTGTTTTTT. Translation: CASSENQGRNEKLFF.

J is TRBJ2-5 and V is TRBV20-1; maybe TRBD2 (6 bases). The V gene's germline CDR1 is DFQATT and CDR2 SNEGSKA (reference sequence). CDR3 length: 12 amino acids. Trimming took off 3 bases at V and 3 bases at J, with 8 bases between the two ends. CDR3 region: CSASCGKETQYF. CDR3 in DNA: TGCAGTGCTAGCTGCGGGAAAGAGACCCAGTACTTC.

Remarks on this clonotype: A read error may explain this, as a much larger clone is one base away. V usage is TRBV5-1 and J usage is TRBJ2-1; D is perhaps TRBD1 or TRBD2 (5 bases each). The DNA end is more similar to TRBJ2-7, so the J call may be wrong. Germline V CDR1 and CDR2: SGHRS, YFSETQ. CDR3 length: 18 amino acids. The chain's CDR3 is CASSYRSDPGLSYNEQYF. In DNA, the CDR3 is TGCGCCAGCAGCTATCGATCAGACCCGGGGCTTAGCTACAATGAGCAGTACTTC.

Notes on this clonotype: A read error may produce the germline difference seen at one junction end. J is TRBJ2-7 and V is TRBV3-1, with unresolved D. In germline, CDR1 is LGHDT, CDR2 YNNKEL (reference sequence). This CDR3 has 13 residues. The CDR3 DNA is TGTGCCGGCAGCCAAGGCCCCTCCTACGAGCAGTACTTC. The encoded protein is CAGSQGPSYEQYF.

With regard to this clonotype: Here the CDR3 omits its conserved ending phenylalanine or tryptophan, so a read error is the likely source. The chain has TRBV19 and TRBJ1-1; the match to TRBD1 covers 11 bases. This CDR3 region has 16 residues. Germline CDR1 is LNHDA and CDR2 is SQIVND (reference sequence). Losses at the gene ends were 5 bases for V and 5 bases for J; bases not matched to a gene: 10. The CDR3 protein is CASSPRTGGSGTEAFV. CDR3 coding DNA: TGTGCCAGTAGTCCCCGGACAGGGGGCTCGGGGACTGAAGCTTTCGTT.

In regard to this clonotype: Being one base from a much bigger clone, this may be a read error. The gene calls are TRBV5-1 and TRBJ2-1; TRBD2 aligns across 7 bases. Looked up from germline, CDR1 is SGHRS and CDR2 is YFSETQ. CDR3 length equals 15 residues. For the CDR3, the DNA is TGCGCCAGCAGCCCGGGACTACGCTCCTACAAGGAGCAGTTCTTC. Its protein is CASSPGLRSYKEQFF. The full variable domain, in which reference TRBV5-1 and TRBJ2-1 provide the parts outside the CDR3, is KAGVTQTPRYLIKTRGQQVTLSCSPISGHRSVSWYQQTPGQGLQFLFEYFSETQRNKGNFPGRFSGRQFSNSRSEMNVSTLELGDSALYLCASSPGLRSYKEQFFGPGTRLTVL.

The V call is TRBV20-1, the J call TRBJ1-5, with a weak D call TRBD1 (6 bases). The CDR3 consists of 15 residues. The V end was cut by 6 bases, the J end by 2 bases, with 17 bases between. In germline, CDR1 is DFQATT, CDR2 SNEGSKA (reference sequence). The CDR3 DNA is TGCAGTGCAAATACAGGGACCACTGGCAATCAGCCCCAGCATTTT. This encodes CSANTGTTGNQPQHF.